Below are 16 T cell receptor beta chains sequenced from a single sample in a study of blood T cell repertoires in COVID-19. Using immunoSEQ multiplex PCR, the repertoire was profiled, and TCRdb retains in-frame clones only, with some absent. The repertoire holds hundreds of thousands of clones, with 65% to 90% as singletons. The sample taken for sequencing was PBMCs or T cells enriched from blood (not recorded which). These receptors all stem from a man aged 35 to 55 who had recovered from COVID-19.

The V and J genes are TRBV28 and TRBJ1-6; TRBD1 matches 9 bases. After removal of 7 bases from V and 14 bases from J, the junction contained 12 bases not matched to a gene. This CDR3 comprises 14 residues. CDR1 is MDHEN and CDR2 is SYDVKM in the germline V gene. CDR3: CASKPPGQGKTLHF. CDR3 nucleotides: TGTGCCAGCAAGCCGCCGGGACAGGGAAAAACCCTCCACTTT.

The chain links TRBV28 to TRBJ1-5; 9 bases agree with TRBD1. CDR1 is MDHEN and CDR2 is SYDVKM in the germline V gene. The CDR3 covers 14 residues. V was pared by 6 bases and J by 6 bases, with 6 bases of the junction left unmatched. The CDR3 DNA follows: TGTGCCAGCAGCAAAACAGGGGGCCTTCAGCCCCAGCATTTT. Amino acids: CASSKTGGLQPQHF.

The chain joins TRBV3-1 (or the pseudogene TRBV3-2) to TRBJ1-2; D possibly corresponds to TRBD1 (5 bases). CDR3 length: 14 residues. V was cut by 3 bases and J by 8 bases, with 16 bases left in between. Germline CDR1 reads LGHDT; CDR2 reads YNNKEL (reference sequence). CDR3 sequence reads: CASSQDPQAGGYTF. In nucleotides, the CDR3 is TGTGCCAGCAGCCAGGACCCACAGGCGGGGGGCTACACCTTC.

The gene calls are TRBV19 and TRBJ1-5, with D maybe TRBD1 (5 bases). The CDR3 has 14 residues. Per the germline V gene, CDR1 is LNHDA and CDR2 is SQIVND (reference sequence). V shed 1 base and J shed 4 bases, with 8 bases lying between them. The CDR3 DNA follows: TGTGCCAGTAGTATAGGCTCAGGGAATCAGCCCCAGCATTTT. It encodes CASSIGSGNQPQHF.

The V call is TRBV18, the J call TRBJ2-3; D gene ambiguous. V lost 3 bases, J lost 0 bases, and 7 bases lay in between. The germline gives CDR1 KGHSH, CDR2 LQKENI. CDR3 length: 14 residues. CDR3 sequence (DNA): TGTGCCAGCTCACCCCTACCTAGCACAGATACGCAGTATTTT. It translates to CASSPLPSTDTQYF.

The CDR3 sequence is CASSFRLGNEQFF. In nucleotides, the CDR3 is TGTGCCAGCAGCTTTCGACTAGGCAATGAGCAGTTCTTC. This sequence joins TRBV13 and TRBJ2-1; TRBD2 might be the D (6 bases). The CDR3 contains 13 residues. Per the germline V gene, CDR1 is PRHDT and CDR2 is FYEKMQ (reference sequence). The V gene lost 3 bases and the J gene lost 6 bases, with 9 bases spanning the gap.

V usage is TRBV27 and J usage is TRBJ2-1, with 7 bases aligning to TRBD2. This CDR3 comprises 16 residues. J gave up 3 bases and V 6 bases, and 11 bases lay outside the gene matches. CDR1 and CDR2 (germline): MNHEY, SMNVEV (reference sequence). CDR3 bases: TGTGCCAGCAGCCCGCGAGCGGGGTCCGACTACAATGAGCAGTTCTTC. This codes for CASSPRAGSDYNEQFF.

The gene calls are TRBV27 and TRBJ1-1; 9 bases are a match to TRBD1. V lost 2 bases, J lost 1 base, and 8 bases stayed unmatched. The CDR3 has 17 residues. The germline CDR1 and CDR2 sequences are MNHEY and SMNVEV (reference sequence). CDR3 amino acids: CASSLPPTGQGNTEAFF. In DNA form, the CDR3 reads TGTGCCAGCAGTTTACCCCCGACGGGACAGGGGAACACTGAAGCTTTCTTT.

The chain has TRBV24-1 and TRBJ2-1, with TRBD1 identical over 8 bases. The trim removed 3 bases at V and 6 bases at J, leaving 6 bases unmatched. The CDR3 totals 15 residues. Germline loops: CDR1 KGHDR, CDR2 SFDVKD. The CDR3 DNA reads TGTGCCACCAGTGATGCAGGGGGCTCGGGCAATGAGCAGTTCTTC. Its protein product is CATSDAGGSGNEQFF.

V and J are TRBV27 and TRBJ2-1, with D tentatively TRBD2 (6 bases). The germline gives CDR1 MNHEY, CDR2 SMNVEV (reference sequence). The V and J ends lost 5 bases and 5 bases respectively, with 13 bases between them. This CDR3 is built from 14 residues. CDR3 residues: CASSRDSHHNEQFF. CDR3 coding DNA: TGTGCCAGCAGTCGGGACTCACATCACAATGAGCAGTTCTTC.

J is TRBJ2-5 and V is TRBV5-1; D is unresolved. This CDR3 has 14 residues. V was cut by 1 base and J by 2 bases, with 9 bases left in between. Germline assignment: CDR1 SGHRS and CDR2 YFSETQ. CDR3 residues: CASSLIYSQETQYF. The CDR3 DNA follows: TGCGCCAGCAGCTTGATATACAGTCAAGAGACCCAGTACTTC.

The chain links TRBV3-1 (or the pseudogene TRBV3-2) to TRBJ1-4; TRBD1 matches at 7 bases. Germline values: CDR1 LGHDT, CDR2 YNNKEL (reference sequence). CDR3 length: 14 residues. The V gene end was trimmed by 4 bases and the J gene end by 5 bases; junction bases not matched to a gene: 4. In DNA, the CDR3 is TGTGCCAGCAGCCTAGGGACAGAAAATGAAAAACTGTTTTTT. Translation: CASSLGTENEKLFF.

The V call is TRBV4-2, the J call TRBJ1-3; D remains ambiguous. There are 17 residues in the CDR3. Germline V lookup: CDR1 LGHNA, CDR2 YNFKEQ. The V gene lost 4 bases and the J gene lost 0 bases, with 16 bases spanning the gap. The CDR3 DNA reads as TGTGCCAGCAGCCTAACGAGAGGAATTGACTCTGGAAACACCATATATTTT. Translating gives CASSLTRGIDSGNTIYF.

In nucleotides, the CDR3 is TGTGCCAGCAGGACAGGACCCTATGGCTACACCTTC. Protein product: CASRTGPYGYTF. The rearrangement links TRBV2 to TRBJ1-2; maybe TRBD1 (6 bases). The ends were cut back, 6 bases at V and 4 bases at J, with 9 bases in the middle. Per the germline V gene, CDR1 is SNHLY and CDR2 is FYNNEI. The CDR3 runs to 12 residues.

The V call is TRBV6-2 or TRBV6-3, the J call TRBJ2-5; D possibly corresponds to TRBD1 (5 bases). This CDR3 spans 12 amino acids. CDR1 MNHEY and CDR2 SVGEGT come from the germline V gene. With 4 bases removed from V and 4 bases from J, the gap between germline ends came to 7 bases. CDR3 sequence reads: CASSSGAETQYF. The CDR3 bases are TGTGCCAGCAGTTCTGGGGCAGAGACCCAGTACTTC.

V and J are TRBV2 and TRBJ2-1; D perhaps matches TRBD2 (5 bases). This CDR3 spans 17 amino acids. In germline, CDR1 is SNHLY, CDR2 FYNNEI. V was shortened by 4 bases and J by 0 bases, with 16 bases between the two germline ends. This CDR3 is CASSALGERSSYNEQFF. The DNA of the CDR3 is TGTGCCAGCAGTGCTCTGGGAGAGCGCAGCTCCTACAATGAGCAGTTCTTC.